This entry lists 29 T cell receptor beta chains sequenced from one sample in a study of early T cells in non-severe SARS-CoV-2 infection (dated by TCRdb to about 2021). Preparation of the library involved 5' RACE. Sequencing was performed on a NextSeq 500. TCRdb ran its own pipeline on the public reads, namely fastp trimming at Q25 and MiXCR clone calling, and kept in-frame beta chains. Rows are combined by CDR3 protein, so each entry shows the most common genes and DNA. The sample includes 64,000 or so distinct CDR3 sequences, with 11% observed a single time. Together, the top ten hold 2.5% to 3.5% of the sample. The sample consisted of whole blood, taken at baseline. Receptors originate from an adult who was a healthcare worker with PCR-confirmed SARS-CoV-2 infection or an uninfected control (not recorded which).

This clonotype was picked up many times. The chain recombines TRBV6-6 with TRBJ1-1, with D uncertain. V shed 0 bases and J shed 5 bases, with 7 bases lying between them. CDR1 MNHNY and CDR2 SVGAGI come from the germline V gene (reference sequence). The CDR3 totals 13 residues. The CDR3 DNA sequence: TGTGCCAGCAGTTACTCGATCGGAACTGAAGCTTTCTTT. Translation: CASSYSIGTEAFF.

This clonotype appeared many times. The chain joins TRBV7-9 to TRBJ1-5; TRBD1 aligns across 9 bases. Germline V gives CDR1 SEHNR, CDR2 FQNEAQ (reference sequence). The trim removed 10 bases at V and 4 bases at J, leaving 8 bases unmatched. The CDR3 spans 14 residues. CDR3 nucleotides: TGTGCCACTACGGGGACAGGGAGAAATCAGCCCCAGCATTTT. Protein: CATTGTGRNQPQHF.

This clonotype was seen only a few times. The chain uses TRBV7-6 and TRBJ2-1; TRBD1 matches at 8 bases. V lost 4 bases, J lost 4 bases, and 6 bases stayed unmatched. In germline, CDR1 is SGHVS, CDR2 FNYEAQ. This CDR3 spans 15 amino acids. CDR3 protein: CASSSGTGPYNEQFF. Here the CDR3 DNA reads TGTGCCAGCAGCTCCGGGACAGGTCCATACAATGAGCAGTTCTTC.

A few counts support this clonotype. This rearrangement joins TRBV18 to TRBJ2-1; 10 nucleotides align to TRBD2. Germline CDR1 KGHSH, CDR2 LQKENI. This CDR3 region has 16 residues. Trimming took 2 bases from V and 2 from J; bases not matched to a gene: 3. CDR3 DNA sequence: TGTGCCAGCTCACCAGGTCTAGCGGGGGCCTACAATGAGCAGTTCTTC. Translated: CASSPGLAGAYNEQFF.

The sample holds a few counts of this clonotype. The rearrangement links TRBV12-3 or TRBV12-4 to TRBJ1-5; no clear D gene. V was shortened by 3 bases and J by 4 bases, with 4 bases between the two germline ends. The CDR3 loop spans 12 amino acids. CDR3 in DNA: TGTGCCAGCAGTTTGGCTAATCAGCCCCAGCATTTT. It is translated as CASSLANQPQHF.

The chain couples TRBV6-1 to TRBJ2-2, with 10 bases matching TRBD1. CDR3 length equals 16 residues. V shed 4 bases and J 4 bases; nucleotides not matched to a gene: 6. Germline CDR1 MNHNS, CDR2 SASEGT. CDR3 DNA sequence: TGTGCCAGCAGTGTTAGACAGGGGGCTAGCACCGGGGAGCTGTTTTTT. This translates into CASSVRQGASTGELFF.

This clonotype has only a few counts. The chain couples TRBV12-3 or TRBV12-4 to TRBJ1-4; 7 positions match TRBD1. The junction had 9 bases not matched to a gene; V was cut back by 5 bases and J by 6 bases. The CDR3 length is 15 residues. CDR3 DNA sequence: TGTGCCAGCAGTGACAGGGTATTAGGAGATGAAAAACTGTTTTTT. Its protein is CASSDRVLGDEKLFF.

This clonotype was detected many times. The chain combines TRBV12-3 or TRBV12-4 with TRBJ1-1; D is ambiguous. V was cut by 3 bases and J by 5 bases, with 13 bases left in between. The CDR3 extends over 14 amino acids. The chain's CDR3 is CASSLGFPLTEAFF. For the CDR3, the DNA is TGTGCCAGCAGTTTGGGCTTCCCGTTGACTGAAGCTTTCTTT.

Only a few counts were recorded for this clonotype. The gene calls are TRBV11-2 and TRBJ2-1; no reliable D call. The germline CDR1 and CDR2 sequences are SGHAT and FQNNGV. V was clipped by 7 bases and J by 2 bases, with 15 bases between them. There are 15 residues in the CDR3. The CDR3 here is CASTRRSGAYNEQFF. The CDR3, as DNA: TGTGCCAGCACGCGGCGGTCTGGGGCCTACAATGAGCAGTTCTTC.

The rearrangement joins TRBV5-8 to TRBJ1-1; D gene ambiguous. The CDR3 length is 13 residues. V lost 0 bases and J lost 5, with 8 bases in between. Per germline, CDR1 SGHTS and CDR2 YDEGEE. This chain's CDR3 is CASSLGGLTEAFF. CDR3 bases: TGTGCCAGCAGCTTGGGAGGGCTGACTGAAGCTTTCTTT. The entire variable domain, with the rest obtained from reference TRBV5-8 and TRBJ1-1, is as follows: EAGVTQSPTHLIKTRGQQATLRCSPISGHTSVYWYQQALGLGLQFLLWYDEGEERNRGNFPPRFSGRQFPNYSSELNVNALELEDSALYLCASSLGGLTEAFFGQGTRLTVV.

The table lists this clonotype with a few counts. This sequence joins TRBV10-2 and TRBJ2-3; perhaps TRBD1 as D (6 bases). The CDR3 runs to 12 residues. V lost 5 bases and J lost 4, with 7 bases in between. The germline V gene has CDR1 WSHSY and CDR2 SAAADI. The CDR3 bases are TGCGCCAGCAGTTCAGGGGCAGATACGCAGTATTTT. Amino acids: CASSSGADTQYF.

This clonotype appeared a few times. The chain is built from TRBV5-1 and TRBJ1-1, with a possible D match to TRBD1 (6 bases). Deletions cut 0 bases from V and 1 base from J, with 13 bases between. Germline V gives CDR1 SGHRS, CDR2 YFSETQ. The CDR3 length is 16 residues. CDR3 residues: CASSLDAGAPNTEAFF. CDR3 sequence (DNA): TGCGCCAGCAGCTTGGATGCAGGGGCCCCGAACACTGAAGCTTTCTTT.

The chain employs TRBV10-3 and TRBJ2-3, with D possibly TRBD2 on 5 matching bases. The V gene's germline CDR1 is ENHRY and CDR2 SYGVKD. CDR3 size: 14 residues. The V end lost 4 bases, the J end lost 3 bases, and 11 bases lay between the germline ends. The CDR3 bases are TGTGCCATCAGTGCGGACTCCCCGACAGATACGCAGTATTTT. Translation gives CAISADSPTDTQYF.

The V call is TRBV5-6, the J call TRBJ2-3, with D unresolved. Trimming stripped 5 bases from V and 1 base from J, with 11 bases between. CDR3 size: 14 residues. CDR1 is SGHDT and CDR2 is YYEEEE in the germline V gene. The CDR3 loop reads CASRRWRGTDTQYF. CDR3 bases: TGTGCCAGCAGACGATGGAGAGGCACAGATACGCAGTATTTT. The complete variable domain, with remaining parts taken from reference TRBV5-6 and TRBJ2-3, reads DAGVTQSPTHLIKTRGQQVTLRCSPKSGHDTVSWYQQALGQGPQFIFQYYEEEERQRGNFPDRFSGHQFPNYSSELNVNALLLGDSALYLCASRRWRGTDTQYFGPGTRLTVL.

The rearrangement joins TRBV6-5 to TRBJ2-7, with TRBD2 matching over 8 bases. The germline V gene has CDR1 MNHEY and CDR2 SVGAGI. The J segment lost 0 bases and the V segment lost 2 bases, leaving 0 bases of the junction unmatched. CDR3 length: 14 residues. In DNA, the CDR3 is TGTGCCAGCAGTTACGGGACTAGCTCCTACGAGCAGTACTTC. This codes for CASSYGTSSYEQYF.

Written as DNA, the CDR3 is TGTGCCAGCAGCTTTGGGACAAATGAGCAGTTCTTC. Its translation is CASSFGTNEQFF. The chain is built from TRBV11-2 and TRBJ2-1; a weak D match, TRBD1 (6 bases). V was trimmed by 3 bases and J by 7 bases, leaving 7 bases between them. Germline values: CDR1 SGHAT, CDR2 FQNNGV. This CDR3 is built from 12 residues.

The chain recombines TRBV12-3 or TRBV12-4 with TRBJ1-5; 11 positions agree with TRBD1. The CDR3 loop spans 18 amino acids. V was pared by 5 bases and J by 11 bases, with 20 bases of the junction left unmatched. The CDR3 region is CASSPPVGGTGGIMAQHF. In DNA, the CDR3 is TGTGCCAGCAGTCCCCCCGTTGGGGGGACAGGGGGAATAATGGCCCAGCATTTT.

V is TRBV4-2 and J is TRBJ2-7; D not certain. Germline CDR1 LGHNA, CDR2 YNFKEQ. The CDR3 is 13 residues long. V lost 0 bases, J lost 3 bases, and 6 bases lay in between. CDR3 amino acids: CASSQDRGYEQYF. The DNA of the CDR3 is TGTGCCAGCAGCCAAGACCGCGGCTACGAGCAGTACTTC.

This clonotype was seen repeatedly, ten times or more. This chain connects TRBV4-2 to TRBJ1-2; TRBD1 is a possible D gene (5 bases). Per the germline V gene, CDR1 is LGHNA and CDR2 is YNFKEQ. The CDR3 extends over 14 amino acids. Trimming pared 5 bases from V and 3 bases from J, leaving 13 bases between. As DNA, the CDR3 is TGTGCCAGCAGCAGTTACAGGCCTGACTATGGCTACACCTTC. This encodes CASSSYRPDYGYTF.

The table lists this clonotype with a few counts. The chain has TRBV27 and TRBJ1-5; D might be TRBD1 (5 bases). The CDR3 covers 12 residues. Germline loops: CDR1 MNHEY, CDR2 SMNVEV (reference sequence). The germline V and J ends were trimmed by 11 bases and 7 bases, with 15 bases remaining between them. CDR3 bases: TGTGCCGACGGGGAACAGGACCAGCCCCAGCATTTT. This gives the protein CADGEQDQPQHF.

The V call is TRBV30, the J call TRBJ2-7; D is possibly TRBD1 (6 bases). V gave up 4 bases and J gave up 2 bases, with 12 bases separating them. Germline V gene lookup returns CDR1 GTSNPN and CDR2 SVGIG (reference sequence). This CDR3 comprises 13 residues. Here the CDR3 DNA reads TGTGCCTGGAACGAACAGGGCGCCTACGAGCAGTACTTC. Translating it yields CAWNEQGAYEQYF.

This clonotype was counted many times. The V gene is TRBV12-3 or TRBV12-4, the J gene TRBJ2-3, with D perhaps matching TRBD2 (6 bases). The CDR3 has 13 residues. V was clipped by 5 bases and J by 6 bases, with 12 bases between them. The CDR3 coding sequence is TGTGCCAGCAGTCGACTCCGGGGGGATACGCAGTATTTT. Amino acids: CASSRLRGDTQYF.

This chain connects TRBV5-1 to TRBJ2-1; TRBD2 agrees at 10 bases. Germline values: CDR1 SGHRS, CDR2 YFSETQ. The CDR3 is 16 amino acids. V trimming: 4 bases; J trimming: 2 bases; junction bases outside the gene matches: 6. This chain's CDR3 is CASSGQLAGAYNEQFF. The CDR3 DNA sequence: TGCGCCAGCAGCGGGCAGCTAGCGGGGGCCTACAATGAGCAGTTCTTC.

J is TRBJ2-2 and V is TRBV11-2, with 8 bases matching TRBD2. With 4 bases clipped from V and 6 bases from J, the junction kept 10 bases outside the gene matches. Germline CDR1 and CDR2: SGHAT and FQNNGV. The CDR3 covers 16 residues. The chain's CDR3 is CASSSVAGGVAGELFF. DNA for the CDR3: TGTGCCAGCAGCTCCGTCGCGGGGGGCGTCGCCGGGGAGCTGTTTTTT.

This chain links TRBV30 with TRBJ2-2; D gene unclear. The CDR3 covers 13 residues. The germline V and J ends were trimmed by 0 bases and 1 base, with 3 bases remaining between them. From germline, CDR1 is GTSNPN and CDR2 SVGIG (reference sequence). CDR3 sequence: CAWSVLNTGELFF. The DNA for the CDR3 is TGTGCCTGGAGTGTATTGAACACCGGGGAGCTGTTTTTT.

This clonotype was seen a handful of times. The chain links TRBV30 to TRBJ2-3; D remains unclear. Germline lookup yields CDR1 GTSNPN and CDR2 SVGIG (reference sequence). CDR3 length: 15 residues. The germline V and J ends were trimmed by 2 bases and 0 bases, with 12 bases remaining between them. In DNA, the CDR3 is TGTGCCTGGAGTCCCGACAAATCTAGCACAGATACGCAGTATTTT. Translation gives CAWSPDKSSTDTQYF. Full variable domain (missing parts from reference TRBV30 and TRBJ2-3): SQTIHQWPATLVQPVGSPLSLECTVEGTSNPNLYWYRQAAGRGLQLLFYSVGIGQISSEVPQNLSASRPQDRQFILSSKKLLLSDSGFYLCAWSPDKSSTDTQYFGPGTRLTVL.

Ten or more counts support this clonotype. V usage is TRBV3-1 and J usage is TRBJ2-1; 11 positions match TRBD2. Unmatched junction bases numbered 1, after V lost 0 bases and J lost 6 bases. The CDR3 is made up of 15 amino acids. Germline CDR1 is LGHDT and CDR2 is YNNKEL (reference sequence). The CDR3 loop reads CASSQELAGANEQFF. As DNA, the CDR3 is TGTGCCAGCAGCCAAGAACTAGCGGGGGCCAATGAGCAGTTCTTC.

This chain links TRBV5-1 with TRBJ2-6, with D possibly TRBD2 on 5 matching bases. CDR3 length: 16 residues. Germline V gives CDR1 SGHRS, CDR2 YFSETQ. The V and J ends lost 8 bases and 0 bases respectively, with 15 bases between them. Written as DNA, the CDR3 is TGCGCCAGTATACCGGGAAGACCCTCTGGGGCCAACGTCCTGACTTTC. Its protein is CASIPGRPSGANVLTF. The complete variable domain, with remaining parts taken from reference TRBV5-1 and TRBJ2-6, reads KAGVTQTPRYLIKTRGQQVTLSCSPISGHRSVSWYQQTPGQGLQFLFEYFSETQRNKGNFPGRFSGRQFSNSRSEMNVSTLELGDSALYLCASIPGRPSGANVLTFGAGSRLTVL.

This clonotype was recorded many times. This sequence joins TRBV20-1 and TRBJ2-7; perhaps TRBD2 as D (6 bases). CDR1 DFQATT and CDR2 SNEGSKA come from the germline V gene (reference sequence). The CDR3 runs to 16 residues. Trimming took 1 base from V and 4 from J, leaving 20 bases between them. CDR3 region: CSARGRRGFPLYEQYF. For the CDR3, the DNA is TGCAGTGCTAGAGGTCGGCGGGGTTTTCCCTTGTACGAGCAGTACTTC.